Sequencing of this T cell receptor (beta chain) was carried out in a study of beta chain features in type 1 diabetes. All of the isolated RNA was reverse transcribed, so expressed TCRB transcripts were sequenced. Some clones are missing from TCRdb's copy, which holds only in-frame ones; the method was immunoSEQ multiplex PCR. This sample has about 320,000 clones, with approximately 15% found just once. Study conclusions and caveats: Healthy donors had naive, central memory and Treg TCRB repertoires that appeared less similar than those seen among patients. The study found fewer insertions and more deletions at VDJ junctions in type 1 diabetes patients. It was not settled here whether HLA type affects TCRB rearrangement.

As regards this clone: As yet, its antigen is unknown.

Trimming shortened V by 0 bases and J by 5 bases, and 12 bases separated the two germline ends. CDR3 size: 15 residues. From germline, CDR1 is SGHDN and CDR2 FVKESK. The V gene is TRBV14, the J gene TRBJ2-3, with D perhaps matching TRBD2 (6 bases). Material: central memory CD4+ T cells from blood. The sequence was collected from a man aged 25 to 40 in good health. CDR3 in DNA: TGTGCCAGCAGCCAAGATAACGCGGGGCTAGATACGCAGTATTTT. Translated, it gives CASSQDNAGLDTQYF.